The 17 T cell receptor beta chains below come from one sample, sequenced in a study of blood T cell repertoires in COVID-19. The data were produced by immunoSEQ multiplex PCR, yet TCRdb's version contains in-frame clones alone and is incomplete. The table includes about 250,000 clones, approximately 85% detected once. The material sequenced was peripheral blood. These receptors were collected from a woman aged 70-85 years with acute or convalescent COVID-19.

The rearrangement uses TRBV18 and TRBJ1-3, with D possibly matching TRBD1 (5 bases). The CDR3 extends over 18 amino acids. Germline V gene data show CDR1 as KGHSH and CDR2 as LQKENI. With 3 bases removed from V and 2 bases from J, the gap between germline ends came to 20 bases. The CDR3 spells CASSPFFPEQGAGNTIYF. DNA for the CDR3: TGTGCCAGCTCACCCTTTTTCCCGGAGCAGGGTGCTGGAAACACCATATATTTT.

The rearrangement links TRBV5-1 to TRBJ1-6, with 9 bases lining up with TRBD1. Looked up from germline, CDR1 is SGHRS and CDR2 is YFSETQ. The J segment lost 8 bases and the V segment lost 5 bases, leaving 11 bases of the junction unmatched. CDR3 length equals 16 residues. The CDR3 region is CASRAFPGQGYSPLHF. CDR3 bases: TGCGCCAGCAGAGCCTTCCCGGGACAGGGATATTCACCCCTCCACTTT.

The chain uses TRBV5-4 and TRBJ1-1; 7 bases are a match to TRBD1. The CDR3 length is 13 residues. Trimming took 8 bases from V and 2 from J; bases not matched to a gene: 6. CDR1 SGHNT and CDR2 YYREEE come from the germline V gene (reference sequence). The CDR3 spells CASMTGINTEAFF. The DNA of the CDR3 is TGTGCCAGTATGACAGGGATTAACACTGAAGCTTTCTTT. Variable domain in full (rest from reference TRBV5-4 and TRBJ1-1): ETGVTQSPTHLIKTRGQQVTLRCSSQSGHNTVSWYQQALGQGPQFIFQYYREEENGRGNFPPRFSGLQFPNYSSELNVNALELDDSALYLCASMTGINTEAFFGQGTRLTVV.

CDR3 nucleotide sequence: TGTGCCAGCAGCTTGGAGGTGACTAGCGCTTACAATGAGCAGTTCTTC. It specifies CASSLEVTSAYNEQFF. V and J are TRBV5-8 and TRBJ2-1; TRBD2 aligns across 8 bases. This CDR3 is built from 16 residues. V shed 0 bases, J shed 4 bases, and the junction held 6 bases outside the gene matches. Germline CDR1 and CDR2: SGHTS and YDEGEE. Variable domain in full (rest from reference TRBV5-8 and TRBJ2-1): EAGVTQSPTHLIKTRGQQATLRCSPISGHTSVYWYQQALGLGLQFLLWYDEGEERNRGNFPPRFSGRQFPNYSSELNVNALELEDSALYLCASSLEVTSAYNEQFFGPGTRLTVL.

This clone occurred once. The CDR3 DNA reads TGTGCCAGCAGTATTTGGGGGGGAGACAATGAGCAGTTCTTC. Its translation is CASSIWGGDNEQFF. V is TRBV27 and J is TRBJ2-1; 7 bases agree with TRBD2. Germline values: CDR1 MNHEY, CDR2 SMNVEV (reference sequence). CDR3 length: 14 amino acids. Trimming cost V 5 bases and J 5 bases; bases outside gene matches: 6.

This clone was detected ten times or more. V and J are TRBV6-5 and TRBJ2-5; D is perhaps TRBD2 (6 bases). Between the trimmed V and J ends, which lost 6 bases and 5 bases, there was a span of 13 bases. CDR1 MNHEY and CDR2 SVGAGI come from the germline V gene. This CDR3 is 13 amino acids long. The CDR3 region has the DNA TGTGCCAGCAGCATTAGCGGTTGGGAGACCCAGTACTTC. Protein product: CASSISGWETQYF.

This clone was seen only once. The V and J genes are TRBV5-6 and TRBJ2-2; 15 nucleotides line up with TRBD2. The CDR3 is 16 amino acids. Germline V gene lookup returns CDR1 SGHDT and CDR2 YYEEEE. V gave up 2 bases and J gave up 7 bases; unmatched junction bases: 3. The CDR3 loop is CASSFGLAGGHGELFF. The CDR3 nucleotides read TGTGCCAGCAGCTTCGGACTAGCGGGGGGGCACGGGGAGCTGTTTTTT. The whole variable domain, remainder taken from reference TRBV5-6 and TRBJ2-2, is DAGVTQSPTHLIKTRGQQVTLRCSPKSGHDTVSWYQQALGQGPQFIFQYYEEEERQRGNFPDRFSGHQFPNYSSELNVNALLLGDSALYLCASSFGLAGGHGELFFGEGSRLTVL.

The rearrangement links TRBV19 to TRBJ1-5; 7 bases align to TRBD1. The CDR3 extends over 17 amino acids. V was clipped by 5 bases and J by 0 bases; unmatched bases: 10. Germline V gene data show CDR1 as LNHDA and CDR2 as SQIVND (reference sequence). The CDR3 region has the DNA TGTGCCAGTAGTTCCAGGACAGGACGGCTTAGCAATCAGCCCCAGCATTTT. Translated: CASSSRTGRLSNQPQHF.

There are a few counts of this clone. This chain joins TRBV6-6 and TRBJ1-5, with D unclear. The germline gives CDR1 MNHNY, CDR2 SVGAGI (reference sequence). The CDR3 covers 14 residues. V dropped 8 bases and J dropped 2 bases, with 13 bases sitting between them. The CDR3 loop reads CASRKEVGNQPQHF. The CDR3 coding sequence is TGTGCCAGCCGGAAGGAGGTCGGCAATCAGCCCCAGCATTTT.

This chain joins TRBV7-2 and TRBJ2-2, with TRBD1 matching over 8 bases. With 2 bases clipped from V and 0 bases from J, the junction kept 8 bases outside the gene matches. The CDR3 totals 18 residues. Germline CDR1 reads SGHTA; CDR2 reads FQGNSA. The CDR3 sequence: CASSLLPPGQANTGELFF. DNA of the CDR3: TGTGCCAGCAGCTTACTACCCCCGGGACAGGCGAACACCGGGGAGCTGTTTTTT.

The CDR3 DNA reads as TGTGCCAGTAGTATAGACGGTCTGAACACTGAAGCTTTCTTT. Amino acids: CASSIDGLNTEAFF. The J gene is TRBJ1-1, the V gene TRBV19, with D uncertain. There are 14 residues in the CDR3. With 0 bases removed from V and 0 bases from J, the gap between germline ends came to 5 bases. The V gene's germline CDR1 is LNHDA and CDR2 SQIVND (reference sequence). The variable domain in full, completed from reference TRBV19 and TRBJ1-1, reads DGGITQSPKYLFRKEGQNVTLSCEQNLNHDAMYWYRQDPGQGLRLIYYSQIVNDFQKGDIAEGYSVSREKKESFPLTVTSAQKNPTAFYLCASSIDGLNTEAFFGQGTRLTVV.

The chain uses TRBV5-4 and TRBJ2-5; D may be TRBD2 (5 bases). From germline, CDR1 is SGHNT and CDR2 YYREEE (reference sequence). The ends were cut back, 1 base at V and 2 bases at J, with 9 bases in the middle. The length of the CDR3 is 14 residues. The CDR3 DNA follows: TGTGCCAGCAGCTTGCAGGACTTACAAGAGACCCAGTACTTC. It yields the protein CASSLQDLQETQYF. The entire variable domain, with the rest obtained from reference TRBV5-4 and TRBJ2-5, is as follows: ETGVTQSPTHLIKTRGQQVTLRCSSQSGHNTVSWYQQALGQGPQFIFQYYREEENGRGNFPPRFSGLQFPNYSSELNVNALELDDSALYLCASSLQDLQETQYFGPGTRLLVL.

In its sample, this clone was seen once. This chain joins TRBV15 and TRBJ1-2; D call uncertain. V lost 0 bases, J lost 5 bases, and 4 bases lay in between. Germline V gene data show CDR1 as LNHNV and CDR2 as YYDKDF (reference sequence). CDR3 length: 12 residues. CDR3 sequence reads: CATSRDLYGYTF. The CDR3, as DNA: TGTGCCACCAGCAGAGATCTGTATGGCTACACCTTC.

The J gene is TRBJ1-2, the V gene TRBV4-2; 7 positions agree with TRBD1. Germline V CDR1 and CDR2: LGHNA, YNFKEQ. The V gene end was trimmed by 0 bases and the J gene end by 4 bases; junction bases not matched to a gene: 2. CDR3 length: 14 amino acids. For the CDR3, the DNA is TGTGCCAGCAGCCAAGATCAGGGGGTCTATGGCTACACCTTC. As protein: CASSQDQGVYGYTF.

The chain recombines TRBV25-1 with TRBJ2-4; D is possibly TRBD1 (5 bases). Per the germline V gene, CDR1 is MGHDK and CDR2 is SYGVNS. Trimming cost V 1 base and J 6 bases, with 13 bases left between them. There are 15 residues in the CDR3. CDR3: CASSEFETVGNIQYF. CDR3 bases: TGTGCCAGCAGTGAATTTGAGACAGTCGGAAACATTCAGTACTTC.

The rearrangement joins TRBV9 to TRBJ2-7, with 7 bases aligning to TRBD1. The germline V gene encodes CDR1 SGDLS and CDR2 YYNGEE. Losses at the gene ends were 3 bases for V and 2 bases for J; bases not matched to a gene: 5. There are 14 residues in the CDR3. CDR3 loop: CASSAGQSTYEQYF. CDR3 in DNA: TGTGCCAGCAGCGCGGGACAGTCAACCTACGAGCAGTACTTC.

The chain uses TRBV15 and TRBJ1-6; TRBD1 aligns across 11 bases. Germline V gives CDR1 LNHNV, CDR2 YYDKDF (reference sequence). The length of the CDR3 is 14 residues. V trimming: 3 bases; J trimming: 8 bases; junction bases outside the gene matches: 0. The CDR3 nucleotides read TGTGCCACCAGCAGGGGACAGGGGGATTCACCCCTCCACTTT. Translated, it gives CATSRGQGDSPLHF.